This T cell receptor beta chain was sequenced in a study of Graves' ophthalmopathy and Graves' hyperthyroidism. The CDR3 length is 13 residues. Looked up from germline, CDR1 is SQVTM and CDR2 is ANQGSEA. With 1 base removed from V and 8 bases from J, the gap between germline ends came to 14 bases. The study amplified TCR beta CDR3 regions using RNA transcripts. HTBI primers were used in a first-round RT-PCR, which preceded a second-round multiplex PCR. TCRdb itself ran the multiplex PCR reads through MiXCR, one entry per CDR3 protein. The sample holds over a million distinct CDR3 sequences, about two fifths seen once. The table lists this clonotype with many counts.

The clonotype comes from an adult man with Graves' hyperthyroidism. The chain carries TRBV29-1 and TRBJ1-2, with D hard to call. Source material: peripheral blood or thyroid tissue (not recorded which). This CDR3 reads CSVEVPGLGGYTF. The DNA of the CDR3 is TGCAGCGTTGAAGTTCCTGGGTTGGGAGGCTACACCTTC. The full variable domain, its missing parts supplied by reference TRBV29-1 and TRBJ1-2, is SAVISQKPSRDICQRGTSLTIQCQVDSQVTMMFWYRQQPGQSLTLIATANQGSEATYESGFVIDKFPISRPNLTFSTLTVSNMSPEDSSIYLCSVEVPGLGGYTFGSGTRLTVV.